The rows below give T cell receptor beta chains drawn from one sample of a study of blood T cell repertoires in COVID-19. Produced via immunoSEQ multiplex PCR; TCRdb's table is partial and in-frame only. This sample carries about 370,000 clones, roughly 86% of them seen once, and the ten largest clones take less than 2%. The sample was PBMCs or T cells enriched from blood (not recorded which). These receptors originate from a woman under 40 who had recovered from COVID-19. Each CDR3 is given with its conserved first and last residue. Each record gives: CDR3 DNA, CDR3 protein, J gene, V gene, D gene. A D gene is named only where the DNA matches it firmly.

cdr3_nt: TGTGCCAGCAGCCGGACAGCAAATCAGCCCCAGCATTTT; cdr3_aa: CASSRTANQPQHF; j_call: TRBJ1-5; v_call: TRBV7-9; d_call: -
cdr3_nt: TGTGCCAGCAGTCCGGGCGGGGGCACTGAAGCTTTCTTT; cdr3_aa: CASSPGGGTEAFF; j_call: TRBJ1-1; v_call: TRBV3-1/TRBV3-2; d_call: -
cdr3_nt: TGCGCCAGCAGTCCACGACTAGTTCCGCAGTATTTT; cdr3_aa: CASSPRLVPQYF; j_call: TRBJ2-3; v_call: TRBV10-1; d_call: -
cdr3_nt: TGTGCCTGGAGTGTGAGTAGACAGGCGGGTGAGCAGTTCTTC; cdr3_aa: CAWSVSRQAGEQFF; j_call: TRBJ2-1; v_call: TRBV30; d_call: -
cdr3_nt: TGTGCCAGCAGCCCTACCGGGGGGGGGCGCGAGCAGTACTTC; cdr3_aa: CASSPTGGGREQYF; j_call: TRBJ2-7; v_call: TRBV9; d_call: TRBD2
cdr3_nt: TGTGCCACCCAGGGTCCCAATCAGCCCCAGCATTTT; cdr3_aa: CATQGPNQPQHF; j_call: TRBJ1-5; v_call: TRBV6-5; d_call: -
cdr3_nt: TGTGCCACCAGTGATGGACAGACAAATCAGCCCCAGCATTTT; cdr3_aa: CATSDGQTNQPQHF; j_call: TRBJ1-5; v_call: TRBV24-1; d_call: -
cdr3_nt: TGTGCCAGTAGTCCTTTGATGGAGGGCGAAAAACTGTTTTTT; cdr3_aa: CASSPLMEGEKLFF; j_call: TRBJ1-4; v_call: TRBV19; d_call: -
cdr3_nt: TGTGCCAGCAGCTTGAGGGGTTTTCGTACCCGGAACACTGAAGCTTTCTTT; cdr3_aa: CASSLRGFRTRNTEAFF; j_call: TRBJ1-1; v_call: TRBV5-6; d_call: -
cdr3_nt: TGTGCCAGCAGCTTAACCGGGACAAAAGTCACTGAAGCTTTCTTT; cdr3_aa: CASSLTGTKVTEAFF; j_call: TRBJ1-1; v_call: TRBV7-3; d_call: -
cdr3_nt: TGCAGCGTTCGGCCACCGGGACAGGTCGGCGGAAACACCATATATTTT; cdr3_aa: CSVRPPGQVGGNTIYF; j_call: TRBJ1-3; v_call: TRBV29-1; d_call: TRBD1
cdr3_nt: TGTGCCAGTAAGAAAACAGCCCTCTCTGGGGCCAACGTCCTGACTTTC; cdr3_aa: CASKKTALSGANVLTF; j_call: TRBJ2-6; v_call: TRBV19; d_call: -
cdr3_nt: TGTGCCAGCAGTCCCCCCGGGTACGATTCACCCCTCCACTTT; cdr3_aa: CASSPPGYDSPLHF; j_call: TRBJ1-6; v_call: TRBV6-5; d_call: -
cdr3_nt: TGTGCCAGCAGTTACTCGCAGGGCTACTCCTACGAGCAGTACTTC; cdr3_aa: CASSYSQGYSYEQYF; j_call: TRBJ2-7; v_call: TRBV6-2/TRBV6-3; d_call: -
cdr3_nt: TGCAGTGCTTCCCGGGGTGGCGGCTACACCTTC; cdr3_aa: CSASRGGGYTF; j_call: TRBJ1-2; v_call: TRBV20-1; d_call: -